The clone carrying this TCR beta chain was counted ten times or more. Its antigen is undetermined. The data belong to a study of regulatory T cells in long-lasting Graves disease. According to the study, TCR beta libraries were built with iRepertoire HTBI primers and CDR3-region Arm-PCR. TCRdb re-derived calls from the multiplex PCR reads in MiXCR, one entry per CDR3 protein. The table includes around 400,000 distinct CDR3 sequences, around 16% detected once. CDR3 length equals 20 residues. V lost 5 bases to trimming and J lost 1 base, with 27 bases between them. In germline, CDR1 is MDHEN, CDR2 SYDVKM. Described time point: newly diagnosed GD, antithyroid drugs for less than 3 months. PBMC RNA was the source of the TCR library. General observations from the study: Less diverse TCR repertoires were seen in persistent Graves' patients than in newly diagnosed ones.

These data were likewise used in another study, on T cells in Graves' hyperthyroidism and ophthalmopathy. From that second work: Carried out on the TCR CDR3, a first-round RT-PCR used the HTBI primer set.

The chain combines TRBV28 with TRBJ2-1, with D possibly matching TRBD2 (6 bases). The receptor was isolated from a woman between 40 and 55 years old with Graves disease. The material sequenced was peripheral blood mononuclear cells (PBMCs), taken at new diagnosis, from a patient treated with antithyroid drugs. The CDR3 region is CASSPEAGDLATGSYNEQFF. For the CDR3, the DNA is TGTGCCAGCAGTCCCGAGGCCGGGGACTTAGCGACGGGGTCCTACAATGAGCAGTTCTTC. The full variable domain, in which reference TRBV28 and TRBJ2-1 provide the parts outside the CDR3, is DVKVTQSSRYLVKRTGEKVFLECVQDMDHENMFWYRQDPGLGLRLIYFSYDVKMKEKGDIPEGYSVSREKKERFSLILESASTNQTSMYLCASSPEAGDLATGSYNEQFFGPGTRLTVL.